This is a list of T cell receptor beta chains from one sample in a study of CD8+ T cells in alopecia areata. This table comes from immunoSEQ multiplex PCR, and its TCRdb copy is limited to in-frame clones, with some not included. The sample records a few hundred thousand clones, around two fifths being singletons. The sequenced sample was CD4+ T cells sorted from blood, obtained at approximately week 36, from a patient treated with tofacitinib. The receptors derive from a human donor with alopecia areata. Each CDR3 is given with its conserved first and last residue. Each record gives: J gene, clone size, V gene, D gene, CDR3 DNA, CDR3 protein. A D gene is named only where the DNA matches it firmly. Clone size, where shown, is once, few, many, or a class for clones that have expanded.

>TRBJ1-5|-|TRBV30|-
TGTGCCTGGAGTGTAGTGGCAGGGGCGGGTCAGCCCCAGCATTTT
CAWSVVAGAGQPQHF
>TRBJ2-1|-|TRBV19|TRBD2
TGTGCCAGTAGTATCCGCACTAGCGGGAGCGCCAATGAGCAGTTCTTC
CASSIRTSGSANEQFF
>TRBJ2-7|-|TRBV28|-
TGTGCCAGCAGTAGGACAGTCTACGAGCAGTACTTC
CASSRTVYEQYF
>TRBJ1-4|few|TRBV7-9|-
TGTGCCAGCAGCGGGGACAAGGTGACTGAAAAACTGTTTTTT
CASSGDKVTEKLFF
>TRBJ1-1|-|TRBV7-9|-
TGTGCCAGCAGCTTACATTTCCGGGAGAACACTGAAGCTTTCTTT
CASSLHFRENTEAFF
>TRBJ1-4|few|TRBV2|-
TGTGCCAGCAGTGAAGTGTCAGGTGAACTGTTTTTT
CASSEVSGELFF
>TRBJ2-3|-|TRBV30|-
TGTGCCTGGAATCCTGCAGCGGACACAGATACGCAGTATTTT
CAWNPAADTDTQYF
>TRBJ2-7|-|TRBV7-2|-
TGTGCCAGCAGCTTTGAACGGGCAGGGCTAGACGAGCAGTACTTC
CASSFERAGLDEQYF
>TRBJ2-7|-|TRBV7-9|-
TGTGCCAGCAGCTTAGTGCGTGGCGAGCAGTACTTC
CASSLVRGEQYF
>TRBJ2-6|once|TRBV19|-
TGTGCCAGTAGTATGTGGGCCGGCACTGGGGCCAACGTCCTGACTTTC
CASSMWAGTGANVLTF
>TRBJ2-7|-|TRBV28|-
TGTGCCAGCACAACTACAGGGATGTGGTACGAGCAGTACTTC
CASTTTGMWYEQYF
>TRBJ1-2|-|TRBV30|-
TGTGCCTGGAGTGTGTTGCTTGGCTACACCTTC
CAWSVLLGYTF
>TRBJ1-2|few|TRBV5-1|TRBD1
TGCGCCAGCAGCTTGGACAGGGGGCAATATGGCTACACCTTC
CASSLDRGQYGYTF
>TRBJ1-2|-|TRBV27|-
TGTGCCAGCAGTTTATCACCCCGGCTGAGCTATGGCTACACCTTC
CASSLSPRLSYGYTF
>TRBJ2-7|-|TRBV14|TRBD1
TGTGCCAGCAGCCCTGGACAGGGGAGGGTAACTACGAGGGAGCAGTACTTC
CASSPGQGRVTTREQYF
>TRBJ2-2|-|TRBV5-4|-
TGTGCCAGCAGCTCCGTCAACAGCGGGGAGCTGTTTTTT
CASSSVNSGELFF
>TRBJ2-1|-|TRBV4-1|-
TGCGCCAGCAGCCAAGACGGGAGTAGCTACAATGAGCAGTTCTTC
CASSQDGSSYNEQFF
>TRBJ1-2|-|TRBV5-4|-
TGTGCCAGCAGCTTCCCCCCGGGGATCTATGGCTACACCTTC
CASSFPPGIYGYTF
>TRBJ1-5|-|TRBV5-1|TRBD1
TGCGCCAGCAGCCCGGGACAGGGAAGCAATCAGCCCCAGCATTTT
CASSPGQGSNQPQHF
>TRBJ1-1|-|TRBV29-1|TRBD1
TGCAGCGTTCTAGCCGTGTGGAGGGGGCCTGAAGCTTTCTTT
CSVLAVWRGPEAFF
>TRBJ2-3|-|TRBV2|-
TGTGCCAGCAGTGGAGGGACCCTCCGCACAGATACGCAGTATTTT
CASSGGTLRTDTQYF
>TRBJ1-3|-|TRBV11-2|-
TGTGCCAGCAGCTTAGCAGCGGGAAACACCATATATTTT
CASSLAAGNTIYF
>TRBJ2-3|-|TRBV7-2|-
TGTGCCAGCAGTCCGAGTGGGTCGAGGACAGATACGCAGTATTTT
CASSPSGSRTDTQYF
>TRBJ2-2|-|TRBV6-5|-
TGTGCCAGCAGTTACAGGGGAACGGGAGCCGGGGAGCTGTTTTTT
CASSYRGTGAGELFF
>TRBJ2-1|-|TRBV11-2|-
TGTGCCAGCAGCTCGGTGCGGCGGGGAGTATGGTTCTTC
CASSSVRRGVWFF
>TRBJ2-5|-|TRBV14|-
TGTGCCAGCAGCCAAGGAGGATCGGACGGGGAGACCCAGTACTTC
CASSQGGSDGETQYF
>TRBJ1-1|few|TRBV29-1|-
TGCAGCGTTGTTGAGGTACAGGGAGGGACTGAAGCTTTCTTT
CSVVEVQGGTEAFF
>TRBJ2-3|-|TRBV6-1|TRBD1
TGTGCCAGCAGGGACAGGGGAGCTTTAGCAGAGTATTTT
CASRDRGALAEYF
>TRBJ2-7|many|TRBV13|TRBD2
TGTGCCAGCAGCAAAGCCGGGACTAGCGGTACCTACGAGCAGTACTTC
CASSKAGTSGTYEQYF
>TRBJ1-4|-|TRBV19|-
TGTGCCAGTAGTATTGGCCCCCCGGGCCGAGGTGGGGAAAAACTGTTTTTT
CASSIGPPGRGGEKLFF
>TRBJ1-3|-|TRBV14|-
TGTGCCAGCAGCCAAGCTTTCAAGGGATTAAACACCATATATTTT
CASSQAFKGLNTIYF
>TRBJ2-4|-|TRBV29-1|TRBD2
TGCAGCGTCATAGGTTTAGCGGGGGTAGCCAAAAACATTCAGTACTTC
CSVIGLAGVAKNIQYF
>TRBJ2-7|-|TRBV5-1|TRBD1
TGCGCCAGCAGCCCGGGACAGGGGGGTTACGAGCAGTACTTC
CASSPGQGGYEQYF
>TRBJ2-1|-|TRBV4-2|-
TGTGCCAGCAGCCAAGAACGAGGCGGGGATGAGCAGTTCTTC
CASSQERGGDEQFF
>TRBJ2-3|-|TRBV6-6|TRBD2
TGTGCCAGCAGCTCCCCGCGGGGGGCAGATACGCAGTATTTT
CASSSPRGADTQYF
>TRBJ2-7|few|TRBV29-1|-
TGCAGCGTTGAAAGGGGGTCGCCATCGGAGCAGTACTTC
CSVERGSPSEQYF
>TRBJ1-2|-|TRBV7-9|TRBD1
TGTGCCAGCAGCCCGACAGGGACTGGCTACACCTTC
CASSPTGTGYTF
>TRBJ1-2|-|TRBV25-1|-
TGTGCCAGCAGTTTATCCCCTCGTGGGAGGTATGGCTACACCTTC
CASSLSPRGRYGYTF
>TRBJ1-1|few|TRBV7-9|-
TGTGCCAGCAGCCCTGCATTGGGGTCGAACGCTGAAGCTTTCTTT
CASSPALGSNAEAFF
>TRBJ2-3|-|TRBV2|-
TGTGCCAGCAGTGAAGACAGGAGGGGCACAGATACGCAGTATTTT
CASSEDRRGTDTQYF
>TRBJ2-3|-|TRBV7-2|TRBD2
TGTGCCAGCAGCTCAAGGCTAGCGGTTAGCACAGATACGCAGTATTTT
CASSSRLAVSTDTQYF
>TRBJ1-2|-|TRBV19|TRBD1
TGTGCCAGTAGTACCCAAAGGACAGGGTACTATGGCTACACCTTC
CASSTQRTGYYGYTF
>TRBJ1-5|-|TRBV29-1|TRBD1
TGCAGCGTGTTGGCAGGGGGTCAGCCCCAGCATTTT
CSVLAGGQPQHF
>TRBJ1-5|-|TRBV30|-
TGTGCCTGGAGTGGAGGGGACGGCCCCCAGCATTTT
CAWSGGDGPQHF
>TRBJ2-1|few|TRBV10-3|-
TGTGCCGTCAGTGGGAGGTTAGGGACAAGCTCCTACAATGAGCAGTTCTTC
CAVSGRLGTSSYNEQFF
>TRBJ2-7|once|TRBV27|-
TGTGCCAGCTCGCGGGGTGGGAGCTCCTACGAGCAGTACTTC
CASSRGGSSYEQYF
>TRBJ1-4|-|TRBV2|-
TGTGCCAGCAGTGACGTGGGTGAAAAACTGTTTTTT
CASSDVGEKLFF
>TRBJ1-4|-|TRBV6-1|-
TGTGCCAGCAACCTCGACAGTAATGAAAAACTGTTTTTT
CASNLDSNEKLFF
>TRBJ1-1|-|TRBV30|-
TGTGCCTGGGGCTCAGATTGGGGTACTGAAGCTTTCTTT
CAWGSDWGTEAFF
>TRBJ2-4|-|TRBV18|-
TGTGCCAGCTCACCAGGGACTTTCAAGAGCATTCAGTACTTC
CASSPGTFKSIQYF
>TRBJ2-1|few|TRBV29-1|TRBD2
TGCAGCGTCAAGGGAACTAGCGGGAGCCGGGAGCAGTTCTTC
CSVKGTSGSREQFF
>TRBJ2-7|few|TRBV7-2|-
TGTGCCAGCAGCCAGGGCTCCCGGACCCTCTACGAGCAGTACTTC
CASSQGSRTLYEQYF
>TRBJ2-5|-|TRBV30|-
TGTGCCTGGACCCCCCAAGAGACCCAGTACTTC
CAWTPQETQYF
>TRBJ2-5|-|TRBV29-1|TRBD2
TGCAGCGTTTCAGCTGCTAGCGGGAGCCCACAAGAGACCCAGTACTTC
CSVSAASGSPQETQYF
>TRBJ2-7|once|TRBV4-2|-
TGTGCCAGCAGCCAAGGCCGGGACATCAGGGGCTACGAGCAGTACTTC
CASSQGRDIRGYEQYF
>TRBJ2-6|-|TRBV30|TRBD1
TGTGCCTGGAGTCCGAGGACAGGGATCACGGGGGCCAACGTCCTGACTTTC
CAWSPRTGITGANVLTF
>TRBJ1-1|once|TRBV29-1|-
TGCAGCGCGGGACAACCTACTGAAGCTTTCTTT
CSAGQPTEAFF